This is a list of T cell receptor beta chains from one sample in a study of blood T cells in healthy people across ages. TCRdb processed the 5' RACE reads anew with MiXCR; each CDR3 protein has one entry. The sample lists fewer than 950,000 distinct CDR3 sequences, 50% to 65% occurring once. Sample: blood. Receptor source: an older man in good health. Each CDR3 is given with its conserved first and last residue. The D gene is left open where the match is weak. Clone size appears in some rows only: once, few, many, or a class for an expanded clone.

d_gene: TRBD2
v_gene: TRBV5-1
j_gene: TRBJ2-1
abundance: NA
CDR3nt: TGCGCCAGCAGCCCTACTAGCGGGGGAAAGCAGTTCTTC
CDR3aa: CASSPTSGGKQFF

d_gene: NA
v_gene: TRBV6-2/TRBV6-3
j_gene: TRBJ2-5
abundance: NA
CDR3nt: TGTGCCAGCAGTTACCAGCTTGGGCGGCAAGAGACCCAGTACTTC
CDR3aa: CASSYQLGRQETQYF

d_gene: NA
v_gene: TRBV2
j_gene: TRBJ1-1
abundance: NA
CDR3nt: TGTGCCAGCAAAAGGCTCATGAACACTGAAGCTTTCTTT
CDR3aa: CASKRLMNTEAFF

d_gene: NA
v_gene: TRBV27
j_gene: TRBJ2-5
abundance: NA
CDR3nt: TGTGCCAGCAGTGTTTCGAGGGGAGATCAGACCCAGTACTTC
CDR3aa: CASSVSRGDQTQYF

d_gene: TRBD1
v_gene: TRBV7-6
j_gene: TRBJ2-7
abundance: NA
CDR3nt: TGTGCCAGCAGCTTAGTAGGGGGGACAGGGTACACCGGCTCCTACGAGCAGTACTTC
CDR3aa: CASSLVGGTGYTGSYEQYF

d_gene: TRBD1
v_gene: TRBV20-1
j_gene: TRBJ2-7
abundance: NA
CDR3nt: TGCAGTGCTAGAGGCGGACAGGGGCGTACCTACGAGCAGTACTTC
CDR3aa: CSARGGQGRTYEQYF

d_gene: TRBD2
v_gene: TRBV11-2
j_gene: TRBJ2-1
abundance: NA
CDR3nt: TGTGCCAGCAGCTCAAGACTAGCGGTCTACAATGAGCAGTTCTTC
CDR3aa: CASSSRLAVYNEQFF

d_gene: TRBD2
v_gene: TRBV28
j_gene: TRBJ2-3
abundance: NA
CDR3nt: TGTGCCAGCAGTCTGGGAGGGGTTGGGGCAGATACGCAGTATTTT
CDR3aa: CASSLGGVGADTQYF

d_gene: NA
v_gene: TRBV10-2
j_gene: TRBJ2-5
abundance: few
CDR3nt: TGCGCCAGCAGTGAGTCGACGGCTGCACAACAAGAGACCCAGTACTTC
CDR3aa: CASSESTAAQQETQYF

d_gene: NA
v_gene: TRBV12-3/TRBV12-4
j_gene: TRBJ2-1
abundance: NA
CDR3nt: TGTGCCAGCAGACCTGCTTGGGGACTGTACAATGAGCAGTTCTTC
CDR3aa: CASRPAWGLYNEQFF

d_gene: NA
v_gene: TRBV4-1
j_gene: TRBJ2-1
abundance: few
CDR3nt: TGCGCCAGCAGCCGGGTGACCAGCGGGCCCTACAATGAGCAGTTCTTC
CDR3aa: CASSRVTSGPYNEQFF

d_gene: TRBD2
v_gene: TRBV20-1
j_gene: TRBJ2-7
abundance: NA
CDR3nt: TGCAGCTGGGCGGGAGCGGAGCACGAGCAGTACTTC
CDR3aa: CSWAGAEHEQYF

d_gene: NA
v_gene: TRBV6-7
j_gene: TRBJ1-1
abundance: NA
CDR3nt: TGTGCCAGCAGAGGGGAGGGGGTAAACACTGAAGCTTTCTTT
CDR3aa: CASRGEGVNTEAFF

d_gene: NA
v_gene: TRBV12-3/TRBV12-4
j_gene: TRBJ2-1
abundance: many
CDR3nt: TGTGCCAGCGGGCCTGGGGGCTCCTACAATGAGCAGTTCTTC
CDR3aa: CASGPGGSYNEQFF

d_gene: NA
v_gene: TRBV7-6
j_gene: TRBJ1-5
abundance: few
CDR3nt: TGTGCCAGCAGCTTACAGGGACCCAATCAGCCCCAGCATTTT
CDR3aa: CASSLQGPNQPQHF

d_gene: NA
v_gene: TRBV29-1
j_gene: TRBJ2-1
abundance: NA
CDR3nt: TGCAGCGTGGGGGCGACTACCCTGCCTAGGCAGTTCTTC
CDR3aa: CSVGATTLPRQFF

d_gene: TRBD2
v_gene: TRBV11-2
j_gene: TRBJ2-1
abundance: few
CDR3nt: TGTGCCAGCAGCTTAGCTAGCGGGGGCTCCTACAATGAGCAGTTCTTC
CDR3aa: CASSLASGGSYNEQFF

d_gene: TRBD1
v_gene: TRBV5-1
j_gene: TRBJ2-7
abundance: few
CDR3nt: TGCGCCAGCAGCCCGGGACAGTTTGGGGACGAGCAGTACTTC
CDR3aa: CASSPGQFGDEQYF

d_gene: TRBD1
v_gene: TRBV6-2/TRBV6-3
j_gene: TRBJ1-2
abundance: NA
CDR3nt: TGTGTCAGCAGCCCTGGGACAGTGCCCGTCTATGGCTACACCTTC
CDR3aa: CVSSPGTVPVYGYTF

d_gene: NA
v_gene: TRBV7-2
j_gene: TRBJ2-2
abundance: NA
CDR3nt: TGTGCCAGCAGCTCACCAGCGAACACCGGGGAGCTGTTTTTT
CDR3aa: CASSSPANTGELFF